These 28 T cell receptor beta chains share one sample of origin, sequenced in a study of monozygotic twins with inflammatory bowel disease. Each CDR3 protein gets one entry in TCRdb, which reprocessed the 5' RACE reads and gives no DNA. The sample table sets out over 90,000 distinct CDR3 sequences. Material: blood. Receptor source: a human donor with ulcerative colitis or Crohn's disease, or a healthy co-twin of an affected twin (not recorded which).

The chain links TRBV7-2 to TRBJ2-4; there is no DNA to check the TCRdb D call of TRBD2. Per germline, CDR1 SGHTA and CDR2 FQGNSA. The CDR3 consists of 16 residues. The CDR3 sequence: CASSLGVGGLKNIQYF.

The gene calls are TRBV6-2 or TRBV6-3 and TRBJ2-2; checking the TCRdb D call of TRBD1 is not possible without DNA. Germline V gene lookup returns CDR1 MNHEY and CDR2 SVGEGT. There are 15 residues in the CDR3. The CDR3 spells CAISRTGGNTGELFF.

V is TRBV13 and J is TRBJ1-6; TCRdb's D gene call, TRBD1, goes unchecked for lack of DNA. Germline CDR1 and CDR2: PRHDT and FYEKMQ (reference sequence). The CDR3 contains 16 residues. CDR3: CASSLGRTGGNSPLHF. The full variable domain, its missing parts supplied by reference TRBV13 and TRBJ1-6, is AAGVIQSPRHLIKEKRETATLKCYPIPRHDTVYWYQQGPGQDPQFLISFYEKMQSDKGSIPDRFSAQQFSDYHSELNMSSLELGDSALYFCASSLGRTGGNSPLHFGNGTRLTVT.

This chain joins TRBV7-2 and TRBJ2-5. The CDR3 spans 13 residues. Germline CDR1 and CDR2: SGHTA and FQGNSA. CDR3 region: CASSSRRVETQYF.

The V call is TRBV15, the J call TRBJ2-7; TCRdb reports TRBD1, a call that lacks DNA to check it against. The CDR3 is made up of 15 amino acids. Germline V gene lookup returns CDR1 LNHNV and CDR2 YYDKDF (reference sequence). This CDR3 reads CATSRQGKSSYEQYF.

The chain uses TRBV20-1 and TRBJ1-4; TCRdb indicates TRBD1, and absent DNA this call remains unverified. CDR1 and CDR2 (germline): DFQATT, SNEGSKA (reference sequence). The CDR3 sequence is 14 residues long. The CDR3 here is CSAGGQGLNEKLFF.

The CDR3 here is CSARGYPEAFF. The rearrangement joins TRBV20-1 to TRBJ1-1. The CDR3 is 11 residues long. CDR1 is DFQATT, CDR2 SNEGSKA, per germline (reference sequence).

The rearrangement joins TRBV7-6 to TRBJ2-3. Germline V gives CDR1 SGHVS, CDR2 FNYEAQ. The CDR3 extends over 14 amino acids. The CDR3 sequence is CASSLWQSTDTQYF.

The genes are TRBV11-2 and TRBJ2-3; TCRdb indicates TRBD2, and absent DNA this call remains unverified. CDR1 SGHAT and CDR2 FQNNGV come from the germline V gene. The CDR3 length is 19 residues. CDR3 sequence reads: CASSRHPGLAGGSSDTQYF.

The chain couples TRBV2 to TRBJ2-7; no DNA is available, so the TRBD2 call from TCRdb remains unchecked. Germline lookup yields CDR1 SNHLY and CDR2 FYNNEI. CDR3 size: 14 residues. CDR3 protein: CASRRAGSSYEQYF. The whole variable domain, filled in from reference TRBV2 and TRBJ2-7, reads EPEVTQTPSHQVTQMGQEVILRCVPISNHLYFYWYRQILGQKVEFLVSFYNNEISEKSEIFDDQFSVERPDGSNFTLKIRSTKLEDSAMYFCASRRAGSSYEQYFGPGTRLTVT.

This chain joins TRBV7-2 and TRBJ1-2; the D call of TRBD1 rests on TCRdb alone, since no DNA is present to check it. CDR3 size: 15 residues. Germline CDR1 reads SGHTA; CDR2 reads FQGNSA. The CDR3 spells CASSLALGRTYGYTF.

The J gene is TRBJ2-1, the V gene TRBV12-3 or TRBV12-4; the TRBD2 assignment by TCRdb is unverifiable without DNA. The CDR3 length is 13 residues. CDR3 protein: CASSFMDSLGQFF.

J is TRBJ2-3 and V is TRBV19. Germline V lookup: CDR1 LNHDA, CDR2 SQIVND (reference sequence). CDR3 length: 12 amino acids. CDR3 sequence reads: CASSIDVDTQYF.

The CDR3: CASSQGGGYFSEQYF. The rearrangement joins TRBV4-3 to TRBJ2-7; TCRdb calls TRBD2, which cannot be checked without DNA. Germline CDR1 reads LGHNA; CDR2 reads YSLEER. The length of the CDR3 is 15 residues.

This rearrangement joins TRBV4-3 to TRBJ2-3; the TRBD1 assignment by TCRdb is unverifiable without DNA. Germline V lookup: CDR1 LGHNA, CDR2 YSLEER. The CDR3 totals 17 residues. The CDR3 here is CASSQDRTGVITDTQYF.

V usage is TRBV7-8 and J usage is TRBJ1-6. Germline loops: CDR1 SGHVS, CDR2 FQNEAQ. CDR3 size: 14 residues. The CDR3 protein is CASNLGGDNSPLHF.

The chain couples TRBV29-1 to TRBJ2-3. Germline V gene sequence: CDR1 SQVTM, CDR2 ANQGSEA. The CDR3 runs 12 residues. CDR3: CSVVRGTDTQYF.

The rearrangement joins TRBV20-1 to TRBJ2-7; the D call of TRBD1 rests on TCRdb alone, since no DNA is present to check it. This CDR3 comprises 13 residues. Germline CDR1 is DFQATT and CDR2 is SNEGSKA (reference sequence). CDR3 loop: CSAPAGLSYEQYF.

The chain has TRBV7-2 and TRBJ2-5; the D gene TCRdb calls, TRBD1, cannot be checked with no DNA. The CDR3 has 14 residues. Germline V gene lookup returns CDR1 SGHTA and CDR2 FQGNSA. Here the CDR3 reads CASSLGGYQETQYF.

The J gene is TRBJ2-3, the V gene TRBV5-1; TCRdb selects TRBD1, and the lack of DNA leaves this call unchecked. From germline, CDR1 is SGHRS and CDR2 YFSETQ. The CDR3 is 13 residues long. CDR3: CASSHDRTGTKYF.

J is TRBJ2-7 and V is TRBV6-2 or TRBV6-3. Looked up from germline, CDR1 is MNHEY and CDR2 is SVGEGT. The CDR3 extends over 15 amino acids. The CDR3 protein is CARTINGRPTYEQYF.

The chain carries TRBV27 and TRBJ1-2. The CDR3 runs 13 residues. From germline, CDR1 is MNHEY and CDR2 SMNVEV (reference sequence). Here the CDR3 reads CASMSWEHYGYTF.

The CDR3 region is CASSSFPGGRVYEQYF. The rearrangement joins TRBV7-8 to TRBJ2-7; as DNA is missing, the TRBD2 call by TCRdb cannot be tested. Per germline, CDR1 SGHVS and CDR2 FQNEAQ. The CDR3 is made up of 16 amino acids.

The genes are TRBV18 and TRBJ2-7. This CDR3 contains 13 residues. From germline, CDR1 is KGHSH and CDR2 LQKENI. The CDR3 spells CASSDDFHYEQYF. The full variable domain, completed using reference TRBV18 and TRBJ2-7, is NAGVMQNPRHLVRRRGQEARLRCSPMKGHSHVYWYRQLPEEGLKFMVYLQKENIIDESGMPKERFSAEFPKEGPSILRIQQVVRGDSAAYFCASSDDFHYEQYFGPGTRLTVT.

The V gene is TRBV11-1, the J gene TRBJ1-2; the D gene TCRdb calls, TRBD1, cannot be checked with no DNA. The germline V gene encodes CDR1 SGHAT and CDR2 FQDESV (reference sequence). The CDR3 runs 18 residues. CDR3 sequence: CASSPREGGRSSNYGYTF.

The chain's CDR3 is CASSHQGTGGAEAFF. The rearrangement joins TRBV5-1 to TRBJ1-1; lacking DNA, the TRBD1 call made by TCRdb goes unchecked. This CDR3 contains 15 residues. Germline V gives CDR1 SGHRS, CDR2 YFSETQ.

The V and J genes are TRBV7-9 and TRBJ2-5; absent DNA, TCRdb's TRBD2 call cannot be checked. CDR3 size: 15 residues. From germline, CDR1 is SEHNR and CDR2 FQNEAQ (reference sequence). The CDR3 sequence: CASSKLAGYQETQYF.

This chain joins TRBV5-1 and TRBJ1-1; TCRdb gives TRBD1 as the D gene, but with no DNA this cannot be confirmed. Per germline, CDR1 SGHRS and CDR2 YFSETQ. The CDR3 covers 15 residues. CDR3 amino acids: CASSLQGTTNTEAFF.